These 10 T cell receptor beta chains originate from one sample sequenced in a study of blood T cell repertoires in COVID-19. Sequencing used immunoSEQ multiplex PCR; TCRdb keeps in-frame clones, though not all of them. The profile shows approximately 89,000 clones, roughly 80% of them singletons. What was sequenced was peripheral blood. The source is a human donor in a cohort sampled during active COVID-19.

The V call is TRBV25-1, the J call TRBJ2-7; D ambiguous. Germline CDR1 and CDR2: MGHDK and SYGVNS. V was cut by 8 bases and J by 0 bases, with 11 bases left in between. The CDR3 has 13 amino acids. Written as DNA, the CDR3 is TGTGCCAGCGTCATCGGTTCCTCCTACGAGCAGTACTTC. Protein sequence: CASVIGSSYEQYF.

This clone was seen only a few times. V and J are TRBV7-2 and TRBJ1-6; weak D call: TRBD1 (6 bases). Germline values: CDR1 SGHTA, CDR2 FQGNSA. This CDR3 is built from 15 residues. V lost 1 base and J 9 bases, leaving 13 bases between the germline ends. CDR3 in DNA: TGTGCCAGCAGCTTAGGAGGGCAGGGGATTTCACCCCTCCACTTT. Amino acid sequence: CASSLGGQGISPLHF.

CDR3 protein: CASSPEPASYEQYF. The DNA of the CDR3 is TGTGCCAGCAGCCCGGAGCCGGCATCCTACGAGCAGTACTTC. The chain employs TRBV7-2 and TRBJ2-7; D not certain. The CDR3 consists of 14 residues. The germline CDR1 and CDR2 sequences are SGHTA and FQGNSA. V was clipped by 5 bases and J by 1 base, with 12 bases between them.

The chain is built from TRBV21-1 and TRBJ1-1. TRBV21-1 represents a pseudogene. The CDR3 extends over 18 amino acids. CDR3 nucleotides: TGTGCCAGCAGCAAATTAGGCCGCGGGGGGGACATGAACACTGAAGCTTTCTTT. The encoded protein is CASSKLGRGGDMNTEAFF.

This rearrangement joins TRBV15 to TRBJ2-5, with D tentatively TRBD1 (7 bases). V was pared by 1 base and J by 1 base, with 13 bases between. The CDR3 runs to 16 residues. CDR1 and CDR2 from the germline V gene are LNHNV and YYDKDF (reference sequence). The CDR3 here is CATSRGQGGTQETQYF. For the CDR3, the DNA is TGTGCCACCAGCAGAGGACAGGGCGGGACCCAAGAGACCCAGTACTTC.

The V gene is TRBV21-1, the J gene TRBJ2-1; the listed D gene, TRBD2, was not tested against the DNA. TRBV21-1 is classified as a pseudogene. The CDR3 is 15 amino acids. The chain's CDR3 is CASSKKAGGGNEQFF. The CDR3 coding sequence is TGTGCCAGCAGCAAAAAAGCGGGAGGAGGCAATGAGCAGTTCTTC.

J is TRBJ1-1 and V is TRBV6-5; D possibly corresponds to TRBD1 (5 bases). The V gene's germline CDR1 is MNHEY and CDR2 SVGAGI. Between the trimmed V and J ends, which lost 5 bases and 1 base, there was a span of 8 bases. The CDR3 runs 13 residues. As DNA, the CDR3 is TGTGCCAGCAGTCTTACAGGGAACACTGAAGCTTTCTTT. The encoded protein is CASSLTGNTEAFF.

The chain carries TRBV6-5 and TRBJ1-5; 7 bases are shared with TRBD1. J lost 7 bases, V lost 5 bases, and 11 bases had no gene match. From germline, CDR1 is MNHEY and CDR2 SVGAGI. CDR3 length: 15 amino acids. The CDR3, as DNA: TGTGCCAGCAGTACCTCGAAGACAGGGAAACAGCCCCAGCATTTT. Translation: CASSTSKTGKQPQHF.

The chain uses TRBV3-1 (or the pseudogene TRBV3-2) and TRBJ2-3; weak D call: TRBD2 (6 bases). The CDR3 runs 16 residues. The V end was cut by 4 bases, the J end by 2 bases, with 16 bases between. The germline V gene has CDR1 LGHDT and CDR2 YNNKEL (reference sequence). The CDR3 DNA reads TGTGCCAGCAGCCGCGGGACTCCTACGTACACAGATACGCAGTATTTT. Its protein is CASSRGTPTYTDTQYF.

The V gene is TRBV29-1, the J gene TRBJ2-7, with TRBD2 matching 8 bases. The CDR3 loop spans 15 amino acids. With 1 base clipped from V and 3 bases from J, the junction kept 8 bases outside the gene matches. The germline V gene encodes CDR1 SQVTM and CDR2 ANQGSEA. The CDR3 reads CSVEVLGGRLYEQYF. CDR3 bases: TGCAGCGTTGAAGTCCTGGGCGGGAGGCTCTACGAGCAGTACTTC.